This TCR beta chain was captured by sequencing in a study of blood T cell repertoires in COVID-19 (dated by TCRdb to about 2020). Context from the whole study: Samples covering the acute and convalescent phases of COVID-19 were provided by collaborators in the United States, Italy and Spain. The material from the prospective study consisted of cDNA or gDNA derived from T cells, B-cell-depleted T cells, or PBMCs. The dataset comprised deeply sampled blood TCRbeta repertoires from subjects exposed to, actively infected with, or recovered from COVID-19. The repertoires were released in a freely available public database intended as a resource for research on the immune response to SARS-CoV-2. The samples were drawn from two sources: the first 160 participants of the ongoing ImmuneRACE study, and over 1,000 subjects contributed by 6 global collaborators. A de-identified subject ID, COVID-19 status, age in years and sex were almost always included in the sample metadata. Where available, HLA class I and class II types were taken from metadata supplied by the sample provider and were not determined by assay-based typing.

Each collaborating institution followed its own protocols to collect whole blood in K2EDTA tubes. For TCRbeta analysis, collaborator samples were shipped as frozen whole blood, as isolated PBMCs, or as DNA extracted from either sample type. Overall study results and their limits: The amount of clinical and demographic metadata varied by source and participant and was provided uncurated.

With regard to this clone: Its antigen is unknown. The input lacks base qualities; no much larger clone sits a single base away.

The immunoSEQ Assay, a bias-controlled multiplex PCR, was used to amplify TCRbeta CDR3 regions from genomic DNA. For the original study's pipeline: Nucleated cell counts per sample were estimated from amplification of reference gene primers within the assay. To quantify the absolute abundance of each unique TCRbeta CDR3 rearrangement, sequence reads were collapsed and filtered. For each sample, productive Simpson clonality was calculated as the square root of Simpson's diversity index across productive rearrangements. TCRdb mirrors the immuneACCESS table, restricted to in-frame sequences. Some clones are absent from its copies; in checked studies, under half trace to an unresolved V gene, and the reason for the others is unknown. The V and J calls and clone size come from that table; D and trimming were worked out from the DNA. The sample table shows approximately 57,000 clones, and approximately 78% are seen once. 8.2% of the sample rests with the top ten.

CDR1 and CDR2 are drawn from the germline V gene (reference sequence): SGHNT, YYREEE. V loses 1 base of germline sequence and J loses 5 bases, and the interval between the two ends is 12 bases. Spanning cysteine to phenylalanine, the CDR3 consists of 14 amino acids. CDR3 DNA is the only sequence kept; it has 42 bases, read in frame from the first base. The sequence links TRBV5-4 to TRBJ2-5, with TRBD2 tentatively as D gene (6 bases match). The sequence came from a woman at least 80 years old with acute or convalescent COVID-19. Specimen: peripheral blood. The sequenced DNA: TGTGCCAGCAGCTTGCTGGGAGGAGTGGAGACCCAGTACTTC. Its translation reads: CASSLLGGVETQYF. Beyond the CDR3, the reference TRBV5-4 and TRBJ2-5 genes provide the residues; the full variable domain reads: ETGVTQSPTHLIKTRGQQVTLRCSSQSGHNTVSWYQQALGQGPQFIFQYYREEENGRGNFPPRFSGLQFPNYSSELNVNALELDDSALYLCASSLLGGVETQYFGPGTRLLVL.